Reported below is one TCR beta chain. Its antigen is currently unknown. This entry is derived from a study of cytomegalovirus exposure and HLA in healthy donors. Across the whole study: Out of 398 genotyped donors, about 80% belonged to the Caucasian-associated ancestry cluster. Study-level points and caveats: Highly shared variants forming one cluster were likely a sequencing artifact. Roughly even sequencing depth across donors was the assumption behind the presence/absence analyses.

The CDR3 runs 14 residues. Germline lookup yields CDR1 SGHAT and CDR2 FQNNGV. Trimming pared 5 bases from V and 2 bases from J, leaving 13 bases between. PCR was performed using 60 Vbeta and 13 Jbeta primers. Measured with immunoSEQ multiplex PCR; TCRdb has only the in-frame clones, and not every one. The sample holds around 250,000 clones, roughly four fifths seen once. Sample: PBMCs. The clonotype was recovered from a woman aged 60-75 years in good health and CMV-seropositive. The V gene is TRBV11-2, the J gene TRBJ2-7, with unresolved D. The CDR3 sequence: CASSLRRATYEQYF. CDR3 bases: TGTGCCAGCAGCCTTCGTAGAGCTACCTACGAGCAGTACTTC. Complete variable domain (other parts from reference TRBV11-2 and TRBJ2-7): EAGVAQSPRYKIIEKRQSVAFWCNPISGHATLYWYQQILGQGPKLLIQFQNNGVVDDSQLPKDRFSAERLKGVDSTLKIQPAKLEDSAVYLCASSLRRATYEQYFGPGTRLTVT.